Shown below are 21 T cell receptor beta chains from a single sample sequenced in a study of blood T cell repertoires in COVID-19. The data were produced by immunoSEQ multiplex PCR, yet TCRdb's version contains in-frame clones alone and is incomplete. Of some 450,000 clones listed, 70% to 90% are singletons. Sequencing input: peripheral blood. These receptors were obtained from a young man with COVID-19, enrolled during active disease.

This rearrangement joins TRBV5-1 to TRBJ2-3; 11 bases line up with TRBD2. Trimming cost V 2 bases and J 1 base; bases outside gene matches: 3. The germline V gene encodes CDR1 SGHRS and CDR2 YFSETQ. The CDR3 covers 16 residues. The chain's CDR3 is CASSFELAGGTDTQYF. CDR3 DNA sequence: TGCGCCAGCAGCTTCGAACTAGCGGGAGGCACAGATACGCAGTATTTT.

The V and J genes are TRBV5-4 and TRBJ1-1, with TRBD1 as a possible D gene (5 bases). Germline V gene sequence: CDR1 SGHNT, CDR2 YYREEE (reference sequence). Deletions cut 9 bases from V and 1 base from J, with 13 bases between. The CDR3 has 13 amino acids. The CDR3, as DNA: TGTGCCATGGAGGGGACCGCGAACACTGAAGCTTTCTTT. Translated: CAMEGTANTEAFF.

J is TRBJ1-4 and V is TRBV4-1, with D unresolved. The CDR3 is 16 amino acids. The V end lost 0 bases, the J end lost 0 bases, and 8 bases lay between the germline ends. Germline V gene lookup returns CDR1 MGHRA and CDR2 YSYEKL. The CDR3: CASSQDPVATNEKLFF. The DNA for the CDR3 is TGCGCCAGCAGCCAAGATCCGGTAGCAACTAATGAAAAACTGTTTTTT.

The chain combines TRBV4-1 with TRBJ2-1; TRBD2 is a possible D gene (6 bases). The CDR3 covers 16 residues. V gave up 2 bases and J gave up 6 bases, with 17 bases separating them. Germline V lookup: CDR1 MGHRA, CDR2 YSYEKL. CDR3 nucleotide sequence: TGCGCCAGCAGCCAACACCGGGACTCTAATGGCAATGAGCAGTTCTTC. The encoded protein is CASSQHRDSNGNEQFF.

The chain links TRBV15 to TRBJ2-2; weak D call: TRBD1 (6 bases). This CDR3 is 15 amino acids long. Germline CDR1 LNHNV, CDR2 YYDKDF (reference sequence). V dropped 4 bases and J dropped 6 bases, with 15 bases sitting between them. This CDR3 is CATSKDRIWSGELFF. The CDR3 DNA is TGTGCCACCAGCAAAGACAGGATCTGGTCCGGGGAGCTGTTTTTT.

This clone has a single count. V usage is TRBV11-3 and J usage is TRBJ1-6; the D is unclear. Per germline, CDR1 SGHNT and CDR2 YENEEA. V lost 0 bases, J lost 0 bases, and 12 bases lay in between. CDR3 length equals 18 residues. CDR3: CASSLEVSGSSYNSPLHF. DNA for the CDR3: TGTGCCAGCAGCTTAGAGGTGTCAGGCAGCTCCTATAATTCACCCCTCCACTTT.

This clone showed up just once. This sequence joins TRBV9 and TRBJ2-4; TRBD2 aligns across 7 bases. CDR3 length: 15 amino acids. With 7 bases clipped from V and 1 base from J, the junction kept 8 bases outside the gene matches. Germline V gives CDR1 SGDLS, CDR2 YYNGEE. The CDR3 nucleotides are TGTGCCAGCCTCAAGCGGGATTCGGCCAAAAACATTCAGTACTTC. This sequence encodes CASLKRDSAKNIQYF.

The chain carries TRBV12-3 or TRBV12-4 and TRBJ2-7; possible D gene TRBD2, 7 bases. The CDR3 runs 13 residues. The V gene lost 8 bases and the J gene lost 6 bases, with 17 bases spanning the gap. The CDR3 region is CASRPGGRSEQYF. Here the CDR3 DNA reads TGTGCCAGCCGTCCCGGGGGGCGCTCCGAGCAGTACTTC.

V usage is TRBV7-6 and J usage is TRBJ2-1; 9 nucleotides agree with TRBD1. V was pared by 2 bases and J by 2 bases, with 19 bases of the junction left unmatched. CDR1 and CDR2 (germline): SGHVS, FNYEAQ. CDR3 length: 21 residues. CDR3 sequence: CASSLKKGARGQGRTYNEQFF. CDR3 DNA: TGTGCCAGCAGCTTAAAAAAGGGGGCCCGGGGACAGGGTAGGACCTACAATGAGCAGTTCTTC.

The V and J genes are TRBV9 and TRBJ2-7; D is possibly TRBD2 (6 bases). V lost 4 bases and J lost 7, with 15 bases in between. Germline CDR1 is SGDLS and CDR2 is YYNGEE. The CDR3 consists of 13 residues. The DNA of the CDR3 is TGTGCCAGCAGCCCTAGTATTGCGGGGGAGCAGTACTTC. Encoded protein: CASSPSIAGEQYF.

The chain employs TRBV7-9 and TRBJ2-5; weak D call: TRBD1 (6 bases). In germline, CDR1 is SEHNR, CDR2 FQNEAQ (reference sequence). The CDR3 totals 14 residues. V was shortened by 3 bases and J by 5 bases, with 13 bases between the two germline ends. CDR3 amino acids: CASSLAGAGETQYF. CDR3 sequence (DNA): TGTGCCAGCAGCTTGGCAGGGGCAGGGGAGACCCAGTACTTC.

The chain recombines TRBV5-1 with TRBJ2-5; tentatively, D is TRBD1 (7 bases). The CDR3 consists of 15 residues. Germline CDR1 and CDR2: SGHRS and YFSETQ. V gave up 3 bases and J gave up 2 bases, with 14 bases separating them. CDR3 sequence: CASSSRTGGQETQYF. Here the CDR3 DNA reads TGCGCCAGCAGCTCGCGGACAGGAGGGCAAGAGACCCAGTACTTC.

This chain links TRBV10-3 with TRBJ2-3; the match to TRBD2 covers 8 bases. Losses at the gene ends were 4 bases for V and 3 bases for J; bases not matched to a gene: 6. The CDR3 consists of 15 residues. The V gene's germline CDR1 is ENHRY and CDR2 SYGVKD. CDR3: CAISGNSGITDTQYF. The CDR3 nucleotides are TGTGCCATCAGTGGTAATAGCGGGATAACAGATACGCAGTATTTT.

V usage is TRBV19 and J usage is TRBJ2-1, with 10 bases lining up with TRBD1. In germline, CDR1 is LNHDA, CDR2 SQIVND (reference sequence). Losses at the gene ends were 6 bases for V and 4 bases for J; bases not matched to a gene: 3. CDR3 length: 14 residues. DNA of the CDR3: TGTGCCAGTAGGGGACAGGGGTGGTACAATGAGCAGTTCTTC. Translated: CASRGQGWYNEQFF.

This clone has more than one count but fewer than ten. The V call is TRBV29-1, the J call TRBJ2-7, with TRBD2 identical over 7 bases. The J segment lost 6 bases and the V segment lost 6 bases, leaving 8 bases of the junction unmatched. CDR3 length: 12 amino acids. CDR1 is SQVTM and CDR2 is ANQGSEA in the germline V gene. CDR3 protein: CSVGGQGTEQYF. The CDR3 DNA follows: TGCAGCGTGGGAGGGCAGGGAACCGAGCAGTACTTC.

This clone occurred once. The chain has TRBV19 and TRBJ1-1, with 11 bases lining up with TRBD1. This CDR3 has 13 amino acids. The V gene end was trimmed by 8 bases and the J gene end by 2 bases; junction bases not matched to a gene: 1. From germline, CDR1 is LNHDA and CDR2 SQIVND (reference sequence). CDR3 in DNA: TGTGCCAGTGGGACAGGGGGAAACACTGAAGCTTTCTTT. Protein sequence: CASGTGGNTEAFF.

The rearrangement uses TRBV6-6 and TRBJ2-1, with 7 bases that match TRBD2. In germline, CDR1 is MNHNY, CDR2 SVGAGI (reference sequence). The length of the CDR3 is 13 residues. V gave up 6 bases and J gave up 6 bases; unmatched junction bases: 5. The DNA of the CDR3 is TGTGCCAGCAGCTCTGGGGGGGTCAATGAGCAGTTCTTC. It specifies CASSSGGVNEQFF.

V and J are TRBV11-2 and TRBJ2-2, with D tentatively TRBD1 (5 bases). CDR1 SGHAT and CDR2 FQNNGV come from the germline V gene. This CDR3 contains 15 residues. With 3 bases removed from V and 1 base from J, the gap between germline ends came to 9 bases. CDR3 region: CASSFDRLNTGELFF. CDR3 DNA: TGTGCCAGCAGCTTCGACAGACTGAACACCGGGGAGCTGTTTTTT.

The V gene is TRBV29-1, the J gene TRBJ2-5, with 9 bases fitting TRBD2. CDR1 is SQVTM and CDR2 is ANQGSEA in the germline V gene. V lost 8 bases, J lost 4 bases, and 8 bases stayed unmatched. CDR3 length: 13 residues. The CDR3 bases are TGCAGCTACAGGGGACTAGCTCTAGAGACCCAGTACTTC. As protein: CSYRGLALETQYF.

CDR3 sequence: CASSYRPGIMGEQFF. The CDR3 DNA reads TGTGCCAGCAGTTACCGACCGGGAATAATGGGGGAGCAGTTCTTC. The rearrangement uses TRBV6-5 and TRBJ2-1; weak D call: TRBD2 (5 bases). This CDR3 contains 15 residues. Germline lookup yields CDR1 MNHEY and CDR2 SVGAGI. V was cut by 2 bases and J by 10 bases, with 18 bases left in between.

This clone is a singleton in its sample. This chain uses TRBV7-9 with TRBJ2-7; TRBD1 might be the D (6 bases). The CDR3 sequence is 18 residues long. The V gene's germline CDR1 is SEHNR and CDR2 FQNEAQ (reference sequence). V dropped 5 bases and J dropped 5 bases, with 28 bases sitting between them. CDR3 sequence: CASSPPNTGPNRVHEQYF. CDR3 coding DNA: TGTGCCAGCAGCCCACCCAACACGGGCCCCAACAGGGTCCACGAGCAGTACTTC.